The 18 T cell receptor beta chains listed next were all sequenced from one sample in a study of blood T cell repertoires in COVID-19. TCRdb's table, derived via immunoSEQ multiplex PCR, lists solely in-frame clones and lacks some. The sample has 250,000 to 300,000 clones; about 88% are singletons. The sample comprised PBMCs or T cells enriched from blood (not recorded which). Source of these receptors: a woman aged 60-75 years in a cohort exposed to, infected with or recovered from COVID-19 (not recorded which).

This sequence joins TRBV25-1 and TRBJ2-1; the D gene is possibly TRBD2 (5 bases). Germline V lookup: CDR1 MGHDK, CDR2 SYGVNS. The CDR3 has 14 residues. Trimming left V 3 bases short and J 4 bases short, with 10 bases between. The chain's CDR3 is CASSDLDSYNEQFF. The CDR3 nucleotides are TGTGCCAGCAGTGACCTGGACTCGTACAATGAGCAGTTCTTC. Full variable domain (remainder filled in from reference TRBV25-1 and TRBJ2-1): EADIYQTPRYLVIGTGKKITLECSQTMGHDKMYWYQQDPGMELHLIHYSYGVNSTEKGDLSSESTVSRIRTEHFPLTLESARPSHTSQYLCASSDLDSYNEQFFGPGTRLTVL.

This rearrangement joins TRBV27 to TRBJ2-7, with 13 bases matching TRBD2. CDR3 size: 18 residues. J gave up 0 bases and V 5 bases, and 10 bases lay outside the gene matches. Germline V CDR1 and CDR2: MNHEY, SMNVEV (reference sequence). In nucleotides, the CDR3 is TGTGCCAGCAGTCCCTCCGGGACTAGCGGGACAATCTCCTACGAGCAGTACTTC. Amino acid sequence: CASSPSGTSGTISYEQYF.

The chain couples TRBV29-1 to TRBJ2-1; a possible D gene is TRBD1 (5 bases). The CDR3 is 15 amino acids. V was shortened by 4 bases and J by 6 bases, with 19 bases between the two germline ends. Germline CDR1 SQVTM, CDR2 ANQGSEA. The CDR3 nucleotides are TGCAGCGTTGGAGTCTCGGCCAAAGGGGCCAATGAGCAGTTCTTC. Translated, it gives CSVGVSAKGANEQFF.

This chain connects TRBV6-1 to TRBJ2-7, with unresolved D. The V gene lost 3 bases and the J gene lost 7 bases, with 7 bases spanning the gap. Germline-derived CDR1 and CDR2 are MNHNS and SASEGT. The CDR3 sequence is 11 residues long. CDR3 nucleotide sequence: TGTGCCAGCAGTGACCGGCGGGAGCAGTACTTC. Encoded protein: CASSDRREQYF.

This rearrangement joins TRBV3-1 (or the pseudogene TRBV3-2) to TRBJ1-5; 10 bases line up with TRBD1. V lost 4 bases and J lost 5; bases outside the gene matches: 2. CDR3 size: 14 residues. Looked up from germline, CDR1 is LGHDT and CDR2 is YNNKEL (reference sequence). CDR3 nucleotide sequence: TGTGCCAGCAGCCCGACAGGGGGCGATCAGCCCCAGCATTTT. Translating it yields CASSPTGGDQPQHF.

The chain is built from TRBV4-1 and TRBJ2-5; weak D call: TRBD2 (5 bases). This CDR3 spans 17 amino acids. V was trimmed by 0 bases and J by 1 base, leaving 15 bases between them. In germline, CDR1 is MGHRA, CDR2 YSYEKL. The CDR3 loop is CASSQEGRAERQETQYF. CDR3 nucleotides: TGCGCCAGCAGCCAAGAAGGGAGAGCCGAACGCCAAGAGACCCAGTACTTC.

This chain uses TRBV4-1 with TRBJ1-4; D unresolved. This CDR3 region has 15 residues. Germline V gene data show CDR1 as MGHRA and CDR2 as YSYEKL. Trimming shortened V by 1 base and J by 4 bases, and 10 bases separated the two germline ends. The CDR3 region is CASSQADTFNEKLFF. In nucleotides, the CDR3 is TGCGCCAGCAGCCAAGCCGACACTTTTAATGAAAAACTGTTTTTT.

Only a few counts were recorded for this clone. The chain carries TRBV6-5 and TRBJ1-1; D is undetermined. The CDR3 runs 15 residues. Germline-derived CDR1 and CDR2 are MNHEY and SVGAGI. Between the trimmed V and J ends, which lost 0 bases and 0 bases, there was a span of 8 bases. The CDR3 is CASSYSPGLNTEAFF. The CDR3 DNA is TGTGCCAGCAGTTACTCTCCGGGGTTGAACACTGAAGCTTTCTTT.

CDR3 protein: CASSLGQVEKLFF. CDR3 DNA sequence: TGTGCCAGCAGCTTAGGTCAGGTGGAAAAACTGTTTTTT. The J gene is TRBJ1-4, the V gene TRBV7-9; D not resolved. The length of the CDR3 is 13 residues. Germline loops: CDR1 SEHNR, CDR2 FQNEAQ (reference sequence). With 1 base removed from V and 8 bases from J, the gap between germline ends came to 8 bases.

The chain is built from TRBV28 and TRBJ2-2; weak D call: TRBD2 (5 bases). The CDR3 loop spans 15 amino acids. Germline CDR1 reads MDHEN; CDR2 reads SYDVKM. Trimming took off 1 base at V and 7 bases at J, with 13 bases between the two ends. The CDR3 DNA reads as TGTGCCAGCAGTTTATCCGGGCCTCGGGACGGGGAGCTGTTTTTT. Translating gives CASSLSGPRDGELFF.

This chain uses TRBV27 with TRBJ2-7; 10 bases fit TRBD1. The CDR3 spans 16 residues. The V gene end was trimmed by 0 bases and the J gene end by 1 base; junction bases not matched to a gene: 3. Per germline, CDR1 MNHEY and CDR2 SMNVEV (reference sequence). The CDR3 loop is CASSLSGTGDSYEQYF. Written as DNA, the CDR3 is TGTGCCAGCAGTTTATCCGGGACAGGGGATTCCTACGAGCAGTACTTC.

This clone was detected a few times. The chain uses TRBV10-2 and TRBJ2-1, with D possibly matching TRBD2 (5 bases). The germline gives CDR1 WSHSY, CDR2 SAAADI. With 3 bases removed from V and 3 bases from J, the gap between germline ends came to 9 bases. The CDR3 is 14 residues long. For the CDR3, the DNA is TGCGCCAGCAGTGATCCAGCGGTCTACAATGAGCAGTTCTTC. This gives the protein CASSDPAVYNEQFF.

V usage is TRBV11-3 and J usage is TRBJ2-2; D is possibly TRBD2 (5 bases). Looked up from germline, CDR1 is SGHNT and CDR2 is YENEEA. The CDR3 spans 15 residues. Deletions cut 1 base from V and 6 bases from J, with 12 bases between. CDR3 coding DNA: TGTGCCAGCAGCTTAGTTGGGGAGAAGGCCGGGGAGCTGTTTTTT. It yields the protein CASSLVGEKAGELFF. The complete variable domain, with remaining parts taken from reference TRBV11-3 and TRBJ2-2, reads EAGVVQSPRYKIIEKKQPVAFWCNPISGHNTLYWYLQNLGQGPELLIRYENEEAVDDSQLPKDRFSAERLKGVDSTLKIQPAELGDSAVYLCASSLVGEKAGELFFGEGSRLTVL.

The genes are TRBV28 and TRBJ2-1, with 9 bases lining up with TRBD1. Germline trimming cut 7 bases from V and 6 bases from J; bases unmatched to any gene: 1. Germline-derived CDR1 and CDR2 are MDHEN and SYDVKM. The CDR3 has 12 residues. CDR3 amino acids: CASMTGGNEQFF. CDR3 in DNA: TGTGCCAGCATGACAGGGGGCAATGAGCAGTTCTTC.

J is TRBJ1-1 and V is TRBV30; D perhaps matches TRBD1 (5 bases). CDR1 GTSNPN and CDR2 SVGIG come from the germline V gene (reference sequence). The CDR3 has 13 amino acids. Trimming cost V 4 bases and J 6 bases, with 15 bases left between them. CDR3 protein: CAWKLSGGSEAFF. The CDR3 region has the DNA TGTGCCTGGAAGCTCTCCGGGGGTTCTGAAGCTTTCTTT.

This clone has a handful of counts. The J gene is TRBJ1-1, the V gene TRBV19; the match to TRBD1 covers 10 bases. Germline trimming cut 6 bases from V and 3 bases from J; bases unmatched to any gene: 13. The V gene's germline CDR1 is LNHDA and CDR2 SQIVND (reference sequence). This CDR3 is built from 17 residues. CDR3 sequence reads: CASSQTGTGVYHTEAFF. The DNA for the CDR3 is TGTGCCAGTAGCCAAACCGGGACAGGGGTTTATCACACTGAAGCTTTCTTT.

The rearrangement joins TRBV19 to TRBJ1-1; maybe TRBD1 (5 bases). The CDR3 has 13 residues. The germline V gene encodes CDR1 LNHDA and CDR2 SQIVND (reference sequence). V was clipped by 5 bases and J by 5 bases, with 12 bases between them. The CDR3 reads CASSLDRRTEAFF. The DNA of the CDR3 is TGTGCCAGTAGTCTTGACAGAAGAACTGAAGCTTTCTTT. Filled out from reference TRBV19 and TRBJ1-1, the complete variable domain reads DGGITQSPKYLFRKEGQNVTLSCEQNLNHDAMYWYRQDPGQGLRLIYYSQIVNDFQKGDIAEGYSVSREKKESFPLTVTSAQKNPTAFYLCASSLDRRTEAFFGQGTRLTVV.

The CDR3 nucleotides are TGCGCCAGCAGCCAAGGAAGGTGGGCAGCCAATTCACCCCTCCACTTT. It is translated as CASSQGRWAANSPLHF. The chain employs TRBV4-1 and TRBJ1-6; no firm D call. CDR3 length: 16 amino acids. Germline V gives CDR1 MGHRA, CDR2 YSYEKL. Trimming took 1 base from V and 7 from J, leaving 14 bases between them.